The text below deals with one T cell receptor beta chain. Antigen: not known. Read sequence stops 3 residues before the CDR3 end, and the germline J gene provides the missing end. The table came from immunoSEQ multiplex PCR; TCRdb's copy has only in-frame clones and leaves some out. The ten most abundant clones cover roughly 3.3% of a sample with about 22,000 clones. CDR1 and CDR2 from the germline V gene are DFQATT and SNEGSKA (reference sequence). The V gene lost 6 bases and the J gene lost 5 bases, with 16 bases spanning the gap. CDR3 length: 13 amino acids. These data are taken from a study of T cells in women clearing cervical HPV infection. The overall study: Women with histologically confirmed HPV16-related CIN3 or worse, 2 with invasive cancer, served as cases. Blood came at first lesion visit for cases, post-clearance for controls. General study results and limits: Repertoire richness, not evenness, was significantly elevated in CIN3+ cases versus controls.

This chain joins TRBV20-1 and TRBJ2-5; the D gene is possibly TRBD2 (7 bases). The clonotype originates from a woman aged 18 to 75 with a cervical HPV16 infection that either progressed to CIN3+ or cleared (not recorded which). The sample was blood buffy coat. The CDR3 here is CSAHGGGRETQYF. The DNA read from the CDR3 is TGCAGTGCGCATGGGGGGGGCCGCGAGACC.